This passage covers 14 T cell receptor beta chains from one sample sequenced in a study of patients and donors after allogeneic stem cell transplantation. TCRdb reanalysed the RT-PCR reads using MiXCR and keeps one entry per CDR3 protein. This sample carries about 160,000 distinct CDR3 sequences, approximately 24% of them seen once, and the ten largest clones take roughly 26%. Sequenced sample: blood, either unsorted or a sorted T cell fraction (not recorded which). The receptor set was obtained from a human donor who was either an allogeneic HSCT recipient or a stem cell or donor lymphocyte infusion donor (not recorded which). It is not recorded whose cells these are; they may come from a transplant donor.

This clonotype was counted at least ten times. V and J are TRBV5-4 and TRBJ2-3, with 7 bases fitting TRBD2. Germline V gene sequence: CDR1 SGHNT, CDR2 YYREEE (reference sequence). V lost 4 bases to trimming and J lost 3 bases; unmatched junction nucleotides: 8. This CDR3 is built from 15 residues. CDR3 sequence (DNA): TGTGCCAGCAGCCTCAGCGGGACGCAGACAGATACGCAGTATTTT. It yields the protein CASSLSGTQTDTQYF.

The V gene is TRBV30, the J gene TRBJ1-4, with unresolved D. The CDR3 contains 13 residues. Deletions cut 4 bases from V and 8 bases from J, with 14 bases between. Per germline, CDR1 GTSNPN and CDR2 SVGIG (reference sequence). CDR3 bases: TGTGCCTGGAATTTAGGAGGCGCCGAAAAACTGTTTTTT. This translates into CAWNLGGAEKLFF.

J is TRBJ1-2 and V is TRBV7-2; no definite D call. With 1 base removed from V and 4 bases from J, the gap between germline ends came to 13 bases. From germline, CDR1 is SGHTA and CDR2 FQGNSA. The CDR3 runs to 15 residues. CDR3 loop: CASSLEVQSLYGYTF. In DNA form, the CDR3 reads TGTGCCAGCAGCTTAGAGGTCCAGAGCCTCTATGGCTACACCTTC. Drawing the rest from reference TRBV7-2 and TRBJ1-2, the complete variable domain is GAGVSQSPSNKVTEKGKDVELRCDPISGHTALYWYRQSLGQGLEFLIYFQGNSAPDKSGLPSDRFSAERTGGSVSTLTIQRTQQEDSAVYLCASSLEVQSLYGYTFGSGTRLTVV.

The CDR3: CASSLVGAGNSPLHF. CDR3 nucleotide sequence: TGCGCCAGCAGCTTGGTGGGCGCTGGGAATTCACCCCTCCACTTT. This chain links TRBV5-1 with TRBJ1-6; D is undetermined. CDR3 length: 15 amino acids. The V and J ends lost 0 bases and 7 bases respectively, with 11 bases between them. Germline V gene lookup returns CDR1 SGHRS and CDR2 YFSETQ.

J is TRBJ1-2 and V is TRBV12-3 or TRBV12-4, with TRBD1 matching over 8 bases. The CDR3 contains 16 residues. Trimming cost V 3 bases and J 3 bases; bases outside gene matches: 9. The CDR3 region has the DNA TGTGCCAGCAGTTTGGCGGGACAGGCCGATTACTATGGCTACACCTTC. It encodes CASSLAGQADYYGYTF.

V and J are TRBV3-1 and TRBJ2-7; perhaps D is TRBD1 or TRBD2 (5 bases each). The CDR3 loop spans 16 amino acids. V dropped 1 base and J dropped 2 bases, with 15 bases sitting between them. Germline V gives CDR1 LGHDT, CDR2 YNNKEL (reference sequence). The CDR3 loop is CASSQVGQPGAYEQYF. The CDR3 region has the DNA TGTGCCAGCAGCCAAGTGGGGCAACCCGGGGCCTACGAGCAGTACTTC.

This clonotype was seen many times. This chain links TRBV20-1 with TRBJ2-3, with 8 bases identical to TRBD2. This CDR3 contains 14 residues. Germline V gene lookup returns CDR1 DFQATT and CDR2 SNEGSKA (reference sequence). The J segment lost 4 bases and the V segment lost 6 bases, leaving 9 bases of the junction unmatched. CDR3 DNA: TGCAGTGCAAATAGCGGGGTGCGGGCAGATACGCAGTATTTT. Its protein is CSANSGVRADTQYF.

The chain uses TRBV10-3 and TRBJ1-1, with 7 bases matching TRBD1. This CDR3 contains 14 residues. J gave up 7 bases and V 1 base, and 6 bases lay outside the gene matches. Germline V gene lookup returns CDR1 ENHRY and CDR2 SYGVKD. DNA for the CDR3: TGTGCCATCAGTGAGTTGGGCAGGGGGAATGAAGCTTTCTTT. It translates to CAISELGRGNEAFF.

J is TRBJ2-3 and V is TRBV12-3 or TRBV12-4; TRBD1 matches 7 bases. This CDR3 comprises 15 residues. Trimming removed 5 bases from V and 2 bases from J; junction bases left unmatched: 7. The CDR3, as DNA: TGTGCCAGCAGTCCAAGGACAGGTCTCACAGATACGCAGTATTTT. This encodes CASSPRTGLTDTQYF.

The V call is TRBV20-1, the J call TRBJ2-7; D gene unclear. The CDR3 covers 13 residues. Germline CDR1 reads DFQATT; CDR2 reads SNEGSKA (reference sequence). V lost 2 bases to trimming and J lost 3 bases, with 11 bases between them. The DNA for the CDR3 is TGCAGTGCTAGATCTCGGTCGGACTACGAGCAGTACTTC. Its translation: CSARSRSDYEQYF.

In its sample, this clonotype was seen a few times. The rearrangement joins TRBV18 to TRBJ1-2; D might be TRBD1 (5 bases). V was trimmed by 2 bases and J by 6 bases, leaving 10 bases between them. Germline CDR1 and CDR2: KGHSH and LQKENI. The CDR3 totals 13 residues. CDR3 in DNA: TGTGCCAGCTCACCAGAGGGGCTCAATGGCTACACCTTC. It translates to CASSPEGLNGYTF.

The V call is TRBV12-3 or TRBV12-4, the J call TRBJ2-3; 10 positions match TRBD2. The junction had 12 bases not matched to a gene; V was cut back by 6 bases and J by 0 bases. The CDR3 is made up of 18 amino acids. The CDR3 loop reads CASRPVPGLALSTDTQYF. The DNA of the CDR3 is TGTGCCAGCAGACCGGTCCCGGGACTAGCGCTAAGCACAGATACGCAGTATTTT.

This clonotype was seen a few times. Here the CDR3 DNA reads TGCAGTGCTCTCCACAGGGCTGGAAACACCATATATTTT. Its translation is CSALHRAGNTIYF. The chain employs TRBV20-1 and TRBJ1-3; possible D gene TRBD1, 6 bases. Trimming left V 5 bases short and J 2 bases short, with 10 bases between. Germline CDR1 and CDR2: DFQATT and SNEGSKA (reference sequence). This CDR3 is built from 13 residues.

The rearrangement uses TRBV9 and TRBJ1-1; D remains ambiguous. The CDR3 loop spans 13 amino acids. V dropped 4 bases and J dropped 6 bases, with 13 bases sitting between them. Germline V gene sequence: CDR1 SGDLS, CDR2 YYNGEE. The CDR3 protein is CASSPWAGSEAFF. Written as DNA, the CDR3 is TGTGCCAGCAGCCCCTGGGCGGGATCTGAAGCTTTCTTT.